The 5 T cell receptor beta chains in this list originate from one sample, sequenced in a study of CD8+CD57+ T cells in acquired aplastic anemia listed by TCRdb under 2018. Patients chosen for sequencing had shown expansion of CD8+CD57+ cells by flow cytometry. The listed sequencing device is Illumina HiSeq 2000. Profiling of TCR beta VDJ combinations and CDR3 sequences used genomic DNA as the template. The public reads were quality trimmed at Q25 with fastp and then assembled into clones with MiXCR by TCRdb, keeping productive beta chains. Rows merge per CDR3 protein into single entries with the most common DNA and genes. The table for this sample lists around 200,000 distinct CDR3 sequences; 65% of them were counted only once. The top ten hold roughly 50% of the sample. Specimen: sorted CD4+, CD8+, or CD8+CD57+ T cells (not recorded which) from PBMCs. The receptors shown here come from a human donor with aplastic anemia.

The CDR3 reads CASRVRTVMNTEAFF. The CDR3 nucleotides read TGTGCCAGTAGAGTCAGGACAGTTATGAACACTGAAGCTTTCTTT. This rearrangement joins TRBV19 to TRBJ1-1; D is possibly TRBD1 (6 bases). The CDR3 has 15 amino acids. Deletions cut 6 bases from V and 0 bases from J, with 14 bases between. CDR1 and CDR2 (germline): LNHDA, SQIVND (reference sequence).

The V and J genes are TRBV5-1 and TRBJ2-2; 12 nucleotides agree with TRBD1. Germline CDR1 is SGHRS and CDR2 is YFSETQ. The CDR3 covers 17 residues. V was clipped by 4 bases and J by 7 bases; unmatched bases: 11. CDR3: CASSPLPGQGAIGELFF. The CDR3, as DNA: TGCGCCAGCAGCCCTCTACCGGGACAGGGGGCGATCGGGGAGCTGTTTTTT.

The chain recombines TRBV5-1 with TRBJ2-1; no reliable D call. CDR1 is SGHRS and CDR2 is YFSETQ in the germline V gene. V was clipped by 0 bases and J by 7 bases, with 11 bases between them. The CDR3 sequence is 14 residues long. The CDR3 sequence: CASSLVSRENEQFF. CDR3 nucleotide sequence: TGCGCCAGCAGCTTGGTGTCGCGAGAAAATGAGCAGTTCTTC. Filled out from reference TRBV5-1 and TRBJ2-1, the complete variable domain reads KAGVTQTPRYLIKTRGQQVTLSCSPISGHRSVSWYQQTPGQGLQFLFEYFSETQRNKGNFPGRFSGRQFSNSRSEMNVSTLELGDSALYLCASSLVSRENEQFFGPGTRLTVL.

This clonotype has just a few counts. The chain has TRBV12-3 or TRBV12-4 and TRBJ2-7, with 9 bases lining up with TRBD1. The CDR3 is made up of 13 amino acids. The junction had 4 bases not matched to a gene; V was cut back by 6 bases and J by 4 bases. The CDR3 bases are TGTGCCAGCAGGGAGGGACAGGGTTACGAGCAGTACTTC. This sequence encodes CASREGQGYEQYF.

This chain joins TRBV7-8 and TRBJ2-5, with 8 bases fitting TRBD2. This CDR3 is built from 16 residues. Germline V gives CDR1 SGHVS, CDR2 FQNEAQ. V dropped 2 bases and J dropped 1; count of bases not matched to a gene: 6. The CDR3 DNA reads TGTGCCAGCAGCTTACTCAGCGGGGGATTCCAAGAGACCCAGTACTTC. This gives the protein CASSLLSGGFQETQYF.